The 11 T cell receptor beta chains presented below share a single source sample, sequenced in a study of cytomegalovirus exposure and HLA in healthy donors. The study ran its PCR with 60 Vbeta and 13 Jbeta primers. This table comes from immunoSEQ multiplex PCR, and its TCRdb copy is limited to in-frame clones, with some not included. The table has 100,000 or so clones, about four fifths seen once. The source material was PBMCs. These receptors all come from a woman between 40 and 55 years old in good health and CMV-seronegative.

On this clone itself: The junction departs from the called germline gene at one end, perhaps through a read error. This rearrangement joins TRBV7-2 to TRBJ2-3; tentatively, D is TRBD1 (5 bases). The CDR3 runs 12 residues. From germline, CDR1 is SGHTA and CDR2 FQGNSA. The CDR3 loop reads CASSLDTGTQYF. Here the CDR3 DNA reads TGTGCCAGCAGCTTGGATACAGGTACGCAGTATTTT.

This chain links TRBV7-2 with TRBJ2-2; D gene ambiguous. This CDR3 has 12 amino acids. Germline V lookup: CDR1 SGHTA, CDR2 FQGNSA. Deletions cut 5 bases from V and 8 bases from J, with 9 bases between. The CDR3, as DNA: TGTGCCAGCAGCCAATTCGGGGGGGAGCTGTTTTTT. The encoded protein is CASSQFGGELFF.

The V call is TRBV28, the J call TRBJ2-2, with 7 bases aligning to TRBD2. Trimming removed 3 bases from V and 6 bases from J; junction bases left unmatched: 7. Per the germline V gene, CDR1 is MDHEN and CDR2 is SYDVKM. This CDR3 region has 15 residues. Here the CDR3 DNA reads TGTGCCAGCAGTTTTGGCGGGAGTGGGTCCGGGGAGCTGTTTTTT. Translated: CASSFGGSGSGELFF.

This chain joins TRBV30 and TRBJ2-1, with D perhaps TRBD2 (5 bases). V was trimmed by 2 bases and J by 1 base, leaving 12 bases between them. The CDR3 is 15 residues long. Per the germline V gene, CDR1 is GTSNPN and CDR2 is SVGIG (reference sequence). The CDR3: CAWSPRGQSYNEQFF. The CDR3 region has the DNA TGTGCCTGGAGTCCCCGAGGGCAATCCTACAATGAGCAGTTCTTC.

This clone appeared a few times. V usage is TRBV30 and J usage is TRBJ2-7, with 8 bases identical to TRBD1. The V gene end was trimmed by 4 bases and the J gene end by 1 base; junction bases not matched to a gene: 3. Germline V gene data show CDR1 as GTSNPN and CDR2 as SVGIG (reference sequence). The CDR3 is 13 residues long. CDR3 amino acids: CAWTGQASYEQYF. The CDR3 nucleotides read TGTGCCTGGACGGGACAGGCGTCCTACGAGCAGTACTTC.

This clone came up once. The chain couples TRBV29-1 to TRBJ2-5, with TRBD1 as a possible D gene (6 bases). Germline CDR1 and CDR2: SQVTM and ANQGSEA. The CDR3 is made up of 15 amino acids. Trimming shortened V by 4 bases and J by 3 bases, and 18 bases separated the two germline ends. DNA for the CDR3: TGCAGCGTTGTGTCCGGCCGGACAGTCGAAGAGACCCAGTACTTC. Translated: CSVVSGRTVEETQYF. The full variable domain, with the rest looked up from reference TRBV29-1 and TRBJ2-5, is SAVISQKPSRDICQRGTSLTIQCQVDSQVTMMFWYRQQPGQSLTLIATANQGSEATYESGFVIDKFPISRPNLTFSTLTVSNMSPEDSSIYLCSVVSGRTVEETQYFGPGTRLLVL.

This clone was picked up a small number of times. V gene TRBV7-9 combines with J gene TRBJ2-7, with 7 bases lining up with TRBD2. The CDR3 is 13 residues long. Per the germline V gene, CDR1 is SEHNR and CDR2 is FQNEAQ (reference sequence). The V segment lost 7 bases and the J segment 1 base; nucleotides outside the gene matches: 4. The CDR3 sequence: CASIGGKSYEQYF. The CDR3 DNA follows: TGTGCCAGCATCGGGGGGAAGTCCTACGAGCAGTACTTC.

This clone was counted only a few times. The rearrangement links TRBV6-1 to TRBJ1-6, with a weak D call TRBD1 (6 bases). The germline CDR1 and CDR2 sequences are MNHNS and SASEGT. This CDR3 is 14 amino acids long. V lost 11 bases to trimming and J lost 5 bases, with 16 bases between them. CDR3 DNA: TGTGCCGCCAACAGGGAGGGGAATAATTCACCCCTCCACTTT. Encoded protein: CAANREGNNSPLHF.

V and J are TRBV5-4 and TRBJ2-7, with TRBD1 identical over 9 bases. The germline CDR1 and CDR2 sequences are SGHNT and YYREEE (reference sequence). The V segment lost 2 bases and the J segment 5 bases; nucleotides outside the gene matches: 8. The CDR3 has 15 residues. Written as DNA, the CDR3 is TGTGCCAGCAGCTTCGGGGACAGGGCCCTCCACGAGCAGTACTTC. The encoded protein is CASSFGDRALHEQYF.

This clone was counted a single time. V gene TRBV7-2 combines with J gene TRBJ2-3; 7 bases map to TRBD2. This CDR3 is 16 amino acids long. Germline values: CDR1 SGHTA, CDR2 FQGNSA. After removal of 0 bases from V and 3 bases from J, the junction contained 6 bases not matched to a gene. The CDR3: CASSLASASGTDTQYF. The CDR3 DNA reads TGTGCCAGCAGCTTAGCTTCGGCTAGCGGTACAGATACGCAGTATTTT.

V and J are TRBV11-1 and TRBJ2-5, with 8 bases identical to TRBD2. V dropped 5 bases and J dropped 0; count of bases not matched to a gene: 8. This CDR3 is built from 16 residues. Germline loops: CDR1 SGHAT, CDR2 FQDESV (reference sequence). CDR3 sequence: CASSPREGLYQETQYF. CDR3 bases: TGTGCCAGCAGCCCCCGGGAGGGGCTGTACCAAGAGACCCAGTACTTC.